Listed here are 19 T cell receptor beta chains from one sample, sequenced in a study of blood T cell repertoires in COVID-19. Generated by immunoSEQ multiplex PCR, the TCRdb table keeps only in-frame clones and is missing some. The table lists approximately 270,000 clones, over 75% of them singletons. The sequenced sample consisted of peripheral blood. The receptors shown here come from an older woman with acute or convalescent COVID-19.

The chain is built from TRBV20-1 and TRBJ1-2; TRBD1 is a possible D gene (6 bases). The CDR3 totals 11 residues. Trimming removed 5 bases from V and 12 bases from J, with 16 bases in between. Germline CDR1 is DFQATT and CDR2 is SNEGSKA (reference sequence). CDR3 loop: CSAPRGGWNTF. DNA for the CDR3: TGCAGTGCTCCAAGGGGGGGGTGGAACACCTTC.

The chain has TRBV4-2 and TRBJ2-5; 7 nucleotides match TRBD1. CDR1 LGHNA and CDR2 YNFKEQ come from the germline V gene. J lost 5 bases, V lost 3 bases, and 6 bases had no gene match. This CDR3 has 14 residues. The CDR3 DNA reads TGTGCCAGCAGCCATCCTAGGGGGCGGGAGACCCAGTACTTC. The encoded protein is CASSHPRGRETQYF.

The chain uses TRBV13 and TRBJ1-3; unclear D gene. The CDR3 runs 15 residues. CDR1 PRHDT and CDR2 FYEKMQ come from the germline V gene (reference sequence). V dropped 3 bases and J dropped 2 bases, with 11 bases sitting between them. The CDR3: CASSFFRQAGNTIYF. The CDR3 DNA reads TGTGCCAGCAGCTTTTTTAGGCAGGCTGGAAACACCATATATTTT.

The V call is TRBV5-1, the J call TRBJ1-1, with 7 bases identical to TRBD1. The germline gives CDR1 SGHRS, CDR2 YFSETQ. This CDR3 comprises 15 residues. The V gene end was trimmed by 4 bases and the J gene end by 1 base; junction bases not matched to a gene: 7. As DNA, the CDR3 is TGCGCCAGCAGCGTTACAGGGGACGGGAACACTGAAGCTTTCTTT. This codes for CASSVTGDGNTEAFF.

The chain couples TRBV7-2 to TRBJ2-3; TRBD2 matches at 7 bases. V was clipped by 8 bases and J by 1 base; unmatched bases: 9. Looked up from germline, CDR1 is SGHTA and CDR2 is FQGNSA. CDR3 length: 15 residues. CDR3 nucleotide sequence: TGTGCCAGCTGTCCTGGCGGGAGTCGCACAGATACGCAGTATTTT. Its protein product is CASCPGGSRTDTQYF.

The genes are TRBV6-6 and TRBJ1-6; D unresolved. V shed 5 bases and J shed 14 bases, with 16 bases lying between them. Germline-derived CDR1 and CDR2 are MNHNY and SVGAGI (reference sequence). CDR3 length: 13 amino acids. Here the CDR3 reads CASSPRGLESLHF. In DNA, the CDR3 is TGTGCCAGCAGTCCCAGAGGGCTTGAGTCCCTCCACTTT.

The chain combines TRBV6-1 with TRBJ2-1, with 8 bases matching TRBD2. Germline CDR1 reads MNHNS; CDR2 reads SASEGT. The V and J ends lost 3 bases and 5 bases, in that order; junction bases with no gene match: 6. This CDR3 contains 15 residues. In DNA form, the CDR3 reads TGTGCCAGCAGTGAGGTAGCGGGGAAGAACAATGAGCAGTTCTTC. Residues: CASSEVAGKNNEQFF.

The J gene is TRBJ1-6, the V gene TRBV19; tentatively, D is TRBD1 (5 bases). CDR1 and CDR2 from the germline V gene are LNHDA and SQIVND (reference sequence). There are 14 residues in the CDR3. The V and J ends lost 5 bases and 9 bases respectively, with 14 bases between them. The CDR3 sequence is CASSDAGRGSPLHF. The CDR3 nucleotides read TGTGCCAGTAGTGACGCGGGGCGGGGTTCACCCCTCCACTTT.

This clone has a handful of counts. This chain joins TRBV20-1 and TRBJ1-5, with D unclear. The V and J ends lost 3 bases and 6 bases respectively, with 9 bases between them. The germline gives CDR1 DFQATT, CDR2 SNEGSKA (reference sequence). The CDR3 extends over 12 amino acids. The CDR3 coding sequence is TGCAGTGCTAGTCCAGCGAGTCAGCCCCAGCATTTT. Its protein product is CSASPASQPQHF.

J is TRBJ2-1 and V is TRBV5-4; 7 bases agree with TRBD1. The germline V gene encodes CDR1 SGHNT and CDR2 YYREEE (reference sequence). There are 15 residues in the CDR3. Trimming cost V 4 bases and J 4 bases; bases outside gene matches: 8. Here the CDR3 reads CASSNDRVGYNEQFF. The CDR3 DNA reads TGTGCCAGCAGCAACGACAGGGTAGGGTACAATGAGCAGTTCTTC.

The chain links TRBV11-2 to TRBJ2-7, with 7 bases lining up with TRBD1. CDR3 length: 15 residues. The germline gives CDR1 SGHAT, CDR2 FQNNGV. After removal of 1 base from V and 2 bases from J, the junction contained 5 bases not matched to a gene. CDR3 nucleotide sequence: TGTGCCAGCAGCTTAGGAGTGACAGGGACCTACGAGCAGTACTTC. This codes for CASSLGVTGTYEQYF.

This clone was seen only once. The rearrangement uses TRBV7-8 and TRBJ2-3; D is unresolved. The CDR3 has 15 residues. Trimming cost V 6 bases and J 2 bases, with 15 bases left between them. Germline V CDR1 and CDR2: SGHVS, FQNEAQ. The CDR3 region is CASSQRRPYTDTQYF. CDR3 coding DNA: TGTGCCAGCAGTCAAAGGAGACCCTACACAGATACGCAGTATTTT. Based on the CDR3 plus reference TRBV7-8 and TRBJ2-3, the full variable domain is GAGVSQSPRYKVAKRGQDVALRCDPISGHVSLFWYQQALGQGPEFLTYFQNEAQLDKSGLPSDRFFAERPEGSVSTLKIQRTQQEDSAVYLCASSQRRPYTDTQYFGPGTRLTVL.

This clone appeared a few times. CDR3 coding DNA: TGTGCCAGTAGGGCGGACAGGGGCCCTAACTATGGCTACACCTTC. It translates to CASRADRGPNYGYTF. The gene calls are TRBV19 and TRBJ1-2, with 9 bases matching TRBD1. Trimming took 6 bases from V and 0 from J; bases not matched to a gene: 5. This CDR3 has 15 amino acids. The germline CDR1 and CDR2 sequences are LNHDA and SQIVND (reference sequence).

The chain couples TRBV20-1 to TRBJ2-7; D unresolved. The V end was cut by 1 base, the J end by 3 bases, with 4 bases between. This CDR3 has 11 amino acids. Per germline, CDR1 DFQATT and CDR2 SNEGSKA (reference sequence). The CDR3 region is CSARGSYEQYF. The DNA of the CDR3 is TGCAGTGCTAGAGGCAGCTACGAGCAGTACTTC.

This clone occurred once. This chain joins TRBV15 and TRBJ1-4, with 9 bases that match TRBD1. V shed 2 bases, J shed 6 bases, and the junction held 4 bases outside the gene matches. Germline-derived CDR1 and CDR2 are LNHNV and YYDKDF (reference sequence). The CDR3 contains 15 residues. In nucleotides, the CDR3 is TGTGCCACCAGCAGATCCGGGACAGGGTATGAAAAACTGTTTTTT. This gives the protein CATSRSGTGYEKLFF.

J is TRBJ2-7 and V is TRBV30; tentatively, D is TRBD1 (6 bases). Germline loops: CDR1 GTSNPN, CDR2 SVGIG (reference sequence). The CDR3 sequence is 14 residues long. The ends were cut back, 5 bases at V and 4 bases at J, with 18 bases in the middle. CDR3 in amino acids: CAWGARGRGYEQYF. The CDR3 nucleotides read TGTGCCTGGGGCGCTAGGGGCAGGGGATACGAGCAGTACTTC.

This clone has just a few counts. This sequence joins TRBV30 and TRBJ2-7; no definite D call. The germline V and J ends were trimmed by 0 bases and 4 bases, with 7 bases remaining between them. The germline V gene has CDR1 GTSNPN and CDR2 SVGIG (reference sequence). This CDR3 is 12 amino acids long. The CDR3 DNA is TGTGCCTGGAGTGTAACAGTTTACGAGCAGTACTTC. Its translation: CAWSVTVYEQYF.

This rearrangement joins TRBV5-6 to TRBJ1-3; TRBD1 agrees at 12 bases. Germline lookup yields CDR1 SGHDT and CDR2 YYEEEE. The CDR3 is made up of 16 amino acids. The V gene end was trimmed by 2 bases and the J gene end by 3 bases; junction bases not matched to a gene: 3. Here the CDR3 DNA reads TGTGCCAGCAGCTTAGGGACAGGGGGCTTTGGAAACACCATATATTTT. This encodes CASSLGTGGFGNTIYF. The complete variable domain, with remaining parts taken from reference TRBV5-6 and TRBJ1-3, reads DAGVTQSPTHLIKTRGQQVTLRCSPKSGHDTVSWYQQALGQGPQFIFQYYEEEERQRGNFPDRFSGHQFPNYSSELNVNALLLGDSALYLCASSLGTGGFGNTIYFGEGSWLTVV.

This clone has just one count. V usage is TRBV5-1 and J usage is TRBJ1-3; tentative D call: TRBD1 (5 bases). The V end lost 3 bases, the J end lost 4 bases, and 17 bases lay between the germline ends. CDR3 length: 16 amino acids. Germline V gene sequence: CDR1 SGHRS, CDR2 YFSETQ. DNA of the CDR3: TGCGCCAGCAGCTCCACAGTAGGGGTTGTGGGAAACACCATATATTTT. Its translation: CASSSTVGVVGNTIYF. Looking up the rest from reference TRBV5-1 and TRBJ1-3 gives the full variable domain: KAGVTQTPRYLIKTRGQQVTLSCSPISGHRSVSWYQQTPGQGLQFLFEYFSETQRNKGNFPGRFSGRQFSNSRSEMNVSTLELGDSALYLCASSSTVGVVGNTIYFGEGSWLTVV.